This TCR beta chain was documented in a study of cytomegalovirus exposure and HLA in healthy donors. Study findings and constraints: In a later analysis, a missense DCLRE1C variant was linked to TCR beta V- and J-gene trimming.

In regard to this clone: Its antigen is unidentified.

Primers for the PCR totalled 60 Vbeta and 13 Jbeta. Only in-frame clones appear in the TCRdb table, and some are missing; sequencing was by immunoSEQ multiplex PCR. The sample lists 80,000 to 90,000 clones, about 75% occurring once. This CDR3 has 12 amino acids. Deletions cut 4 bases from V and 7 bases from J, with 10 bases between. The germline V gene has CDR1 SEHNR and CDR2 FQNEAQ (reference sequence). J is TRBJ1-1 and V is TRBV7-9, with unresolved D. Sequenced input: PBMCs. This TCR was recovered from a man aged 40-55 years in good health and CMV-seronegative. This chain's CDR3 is CASSSVRYEAFF. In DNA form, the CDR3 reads TGTGCCAGCAGCTCCGTCCGGTATGAAGCTTTCTTT.